The sequence of this T cell receptor (beta chain) was determined in a study of T cell repertoires in cytomegalovirus infection. Study information: Well-studied HLA-B-restricted CMV epitopes were used in the study alongside recently identified HLA-C-restricted ones. Shared public TCR beta signatures pointed to both CMV infection and a matching HLA type.

Germline assignment: CDR1 SGHVT and CDR2 SQSDAQ. V was shortened by 8 bases and J by 2 bases, with 12 bases between the two germline ends. This CDR3 region has 13 residues. About this clonotype itself: Its antigen is unknown.

Notes on the study in general: Clonotypes of TCR beta that were HLA-C-restricted and CMV-specific dominated the ex vivo response. There were carriers of CMV plus the relevant HLA, and cumulative public TCR beta family frequency identified them.

TCRdb reanalysed the reads using MiXCR and keeps one entry per CDR3 protein. The sample contains about 340,000 distinct CDR3 sequences, almost 30% of which appear only once. The receptor was isolated from a human donor in good health (CMV status not recorded). Some clones in this sample may be carry-over from other donors' samples. This chain connects TRBV7-4 to TRBJ1-1; D might be TRBD1 (5 bases). The sequenced sample was cultured PBMCs, obtained from culture after CMV antigen stimulation. The CDR3 DNA is TGTGCCAGCTCCAGGGTAGAAAACACTGAAGCTTTCTTT. It specifies CASSRVENTEAFF. Using reference TRBV7-4 and TRBJ1-1 for the parts outside the CDR3, the full variable domain is GAGVSQSPRYKVAKRGRDVALRCDSISGHVTLYWYRQTLGQGSEVLTYSQSDAQRDKSGRPSGRFSAERPERSVSTLKIQRTEQGDSAVYLCASSRVENTEAFFGQGTRLTVV.